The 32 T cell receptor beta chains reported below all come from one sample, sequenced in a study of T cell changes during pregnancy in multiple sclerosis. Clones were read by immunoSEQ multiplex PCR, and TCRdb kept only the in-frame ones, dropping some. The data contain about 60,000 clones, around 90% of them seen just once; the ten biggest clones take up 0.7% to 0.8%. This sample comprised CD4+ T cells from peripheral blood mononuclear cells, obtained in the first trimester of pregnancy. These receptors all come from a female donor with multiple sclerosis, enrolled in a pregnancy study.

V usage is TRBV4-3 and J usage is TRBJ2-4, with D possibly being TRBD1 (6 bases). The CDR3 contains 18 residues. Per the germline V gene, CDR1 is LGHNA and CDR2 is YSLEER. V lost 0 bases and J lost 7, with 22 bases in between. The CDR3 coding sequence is TGCGCCAGCAGCCAAGATCGGTCCCCGGGACAAGTCCGGAACATTCAGTACTTC. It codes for CASSQDRSPGQVRNIQYF.

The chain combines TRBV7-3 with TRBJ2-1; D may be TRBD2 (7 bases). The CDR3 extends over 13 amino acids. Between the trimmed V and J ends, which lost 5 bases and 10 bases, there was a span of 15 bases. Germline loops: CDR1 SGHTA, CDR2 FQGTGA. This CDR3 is CASSAPGGQEQFF. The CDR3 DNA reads TGTGCCAGCAGCGCCCCCGGGGGGCAGGAGCAGTTCTTC.

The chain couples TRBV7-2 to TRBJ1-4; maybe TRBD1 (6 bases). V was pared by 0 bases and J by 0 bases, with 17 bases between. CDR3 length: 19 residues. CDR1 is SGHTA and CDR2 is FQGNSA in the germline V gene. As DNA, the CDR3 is TGTGCCAGCAGCTTAGCGTCGGCAGGGGCCACGACAACTAATGAAAAACTGTTTTTT. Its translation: CASSLASAGATTTNEKLFF.

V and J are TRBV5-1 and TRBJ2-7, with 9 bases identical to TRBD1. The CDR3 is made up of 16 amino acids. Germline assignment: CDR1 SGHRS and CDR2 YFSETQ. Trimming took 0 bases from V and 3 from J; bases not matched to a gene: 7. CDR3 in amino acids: CASSLGARDRDYEQYF. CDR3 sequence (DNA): TGCGCCAGCAGCTTGGGGGCCCGGGACAGGGACTACGAGCAGTACTTC.

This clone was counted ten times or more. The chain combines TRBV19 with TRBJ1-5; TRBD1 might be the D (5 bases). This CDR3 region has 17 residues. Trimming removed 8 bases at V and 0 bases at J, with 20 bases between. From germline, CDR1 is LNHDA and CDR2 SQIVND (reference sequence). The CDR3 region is CASQGRPTRYSNQPQHF. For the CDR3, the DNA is TGTGCCAGTCAGGGTCGCCCGACTCGGTATAGCAATCAGCCCCAGCATTTT.

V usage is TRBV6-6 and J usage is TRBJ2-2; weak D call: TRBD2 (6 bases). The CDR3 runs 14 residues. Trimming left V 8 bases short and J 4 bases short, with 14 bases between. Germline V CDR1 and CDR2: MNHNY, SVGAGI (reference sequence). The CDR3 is CASGGRARTGELFF. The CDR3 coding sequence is TGTGCCAGCGGGGGGAGAGCACGCACCGGGGAGCTGTTTTTT.

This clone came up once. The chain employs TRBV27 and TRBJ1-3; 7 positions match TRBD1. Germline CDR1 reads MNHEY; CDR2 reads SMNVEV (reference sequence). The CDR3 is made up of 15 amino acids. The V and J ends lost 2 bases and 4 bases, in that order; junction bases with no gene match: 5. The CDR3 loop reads CASSLHRGPGNTIYF. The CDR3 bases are TGTGCCAGCAGTTTACATAGGGGGCCCGGAAACACCATATATTTT.

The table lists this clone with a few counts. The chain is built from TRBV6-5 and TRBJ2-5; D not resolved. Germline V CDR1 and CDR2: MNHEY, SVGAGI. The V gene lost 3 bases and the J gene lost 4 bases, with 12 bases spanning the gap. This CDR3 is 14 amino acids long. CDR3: CASSYLPVSETQYF. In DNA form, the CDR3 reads TGTGCCAGCAGTTATCTGCCGGTATCAGAGACCCAGTACTTC.

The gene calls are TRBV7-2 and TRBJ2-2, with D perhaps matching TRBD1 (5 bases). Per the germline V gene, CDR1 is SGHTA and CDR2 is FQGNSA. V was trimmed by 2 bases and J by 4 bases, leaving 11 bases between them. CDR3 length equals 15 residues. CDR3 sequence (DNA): TGTGCCAGCAGCTTAAAACAGGCCGGCACCGGGGAGCTGTTTTTT. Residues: CASSLKQAGTGELFF. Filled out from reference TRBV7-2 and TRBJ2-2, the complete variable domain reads GAGVSQSPSNKVTEKGKDVELRCDPISGHTALYWYRQSLGQGLEFLIYFQGNSAPDKSGLPSDRFSAERTGGSVSTLTIQRTQQEDSAVYLCASSLKQAGTGELFFGEGSRLTVL.

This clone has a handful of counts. DNA of the CDR3: TGCGCCAGCAGCCGAAGGGGACTATCTACAGATACGCAGTATTTT. Its translation is CASSRRGLSTDTQYF. The chain uses TRBV4-3 and TRBJ2-3; TRBD2 agrees at 7 bases. The CDR3 is 15 residues long. V shed 4 bases, J shed 3 bases, and the junction held 7 bases outside the gene matches. Looked up from germline, CDR1 is LGHNA and CDR2 is YSLEER.

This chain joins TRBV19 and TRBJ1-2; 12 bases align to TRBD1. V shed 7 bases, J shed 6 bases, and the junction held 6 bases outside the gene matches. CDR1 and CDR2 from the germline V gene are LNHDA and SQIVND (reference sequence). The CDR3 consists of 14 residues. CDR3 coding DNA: TGTGCCAGTACCCGGGACAGGGGGCGCGATGGCTACACCTTC. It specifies CASTRDRGRDGYTF. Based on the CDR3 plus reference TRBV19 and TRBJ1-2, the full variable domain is DGGITQSPKYLFRKEGQNVTLSCEQNLNHDAMYWYRQDPGQGLRLIYYSQIVNDFQKGDIAEGYSVSREKKESFPLTVTSAQKNPTAFYLCASTRDRGRDGYTFGSGTRLTVV.

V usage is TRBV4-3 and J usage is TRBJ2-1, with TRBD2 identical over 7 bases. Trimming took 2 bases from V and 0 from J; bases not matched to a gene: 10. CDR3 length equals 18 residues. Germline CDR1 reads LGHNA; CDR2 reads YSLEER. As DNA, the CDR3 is TGCGCCAGCAGCCAACGAATCGGGGGAGGGTTCTCCTACAATGAGCAGTTCTTC. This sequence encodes CASSQRIGGGFSYNEQFF.

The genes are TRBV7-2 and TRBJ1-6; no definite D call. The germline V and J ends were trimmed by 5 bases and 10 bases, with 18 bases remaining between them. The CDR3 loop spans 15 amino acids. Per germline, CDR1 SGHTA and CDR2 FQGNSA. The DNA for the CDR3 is TGTGCCAGCAGCCCCCAACGGACCGCGGGGTCACCCCTCCACTTT. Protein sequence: CASSPQRTAGSPLHF.

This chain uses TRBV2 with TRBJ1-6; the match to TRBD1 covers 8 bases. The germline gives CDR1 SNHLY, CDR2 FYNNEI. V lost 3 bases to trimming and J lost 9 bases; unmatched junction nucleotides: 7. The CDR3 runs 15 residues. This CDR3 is CASSDFGGQVSPLHF. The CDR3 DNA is TGTGCCAGCAGTGACTTCGGGGGACAGGTTTCACCCCTCCACTTT.

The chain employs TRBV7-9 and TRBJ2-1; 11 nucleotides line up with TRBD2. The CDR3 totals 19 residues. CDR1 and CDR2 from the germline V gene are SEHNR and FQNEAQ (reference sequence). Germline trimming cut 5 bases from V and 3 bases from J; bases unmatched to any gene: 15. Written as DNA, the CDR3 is TGTGCCAGCAGCCACTCGCCCGGGACTAGCGGATTATACTACAATGAGCAGTTCTTC. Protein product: CASSHSPGTSGLYYNEQFF.

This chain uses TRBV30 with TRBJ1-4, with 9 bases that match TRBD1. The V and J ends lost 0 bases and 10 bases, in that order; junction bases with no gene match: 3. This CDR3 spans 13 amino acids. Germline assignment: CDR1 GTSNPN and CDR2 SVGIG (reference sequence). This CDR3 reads CAWSVLDRGKLFF. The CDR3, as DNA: TGTGCCTGGAGTGTACTGGACAGGGGAAAACTGTTTTTT.

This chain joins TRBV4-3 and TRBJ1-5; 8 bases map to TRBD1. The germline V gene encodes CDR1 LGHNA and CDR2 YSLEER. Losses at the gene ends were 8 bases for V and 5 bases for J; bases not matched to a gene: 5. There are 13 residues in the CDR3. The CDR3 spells CASSDRVDQPQHF. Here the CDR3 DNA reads TGCGCCAGCTCGGACAGGGTGGATCAGCCCCAGCATTTT.

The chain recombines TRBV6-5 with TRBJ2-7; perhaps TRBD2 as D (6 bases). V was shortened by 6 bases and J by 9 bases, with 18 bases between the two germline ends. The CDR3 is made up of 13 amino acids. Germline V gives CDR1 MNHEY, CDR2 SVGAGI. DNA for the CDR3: TGTGCCAGCAGGGACTCCGAGACTAGGGTGCAGTACTTC. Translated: CASRDSETRVQYF.

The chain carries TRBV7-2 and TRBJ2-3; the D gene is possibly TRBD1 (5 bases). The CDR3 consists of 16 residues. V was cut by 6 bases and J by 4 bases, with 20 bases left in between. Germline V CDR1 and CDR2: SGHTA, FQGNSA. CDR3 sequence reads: CASRNGWGNLPDTQYF. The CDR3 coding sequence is TGTGCCAGCAGGAATGGGTGGGGCAACCTTCCAGATACGCAGTATTTT.

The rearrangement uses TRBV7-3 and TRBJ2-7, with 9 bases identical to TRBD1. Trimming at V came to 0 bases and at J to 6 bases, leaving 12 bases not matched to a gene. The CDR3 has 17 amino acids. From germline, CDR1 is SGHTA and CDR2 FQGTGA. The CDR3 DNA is TGTGCCAGCAGCTTAACAGCGCCCGGGACAGGGTATGTCGAGCAGTACTTC. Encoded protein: CASSLTAPGTGYVEQYF.

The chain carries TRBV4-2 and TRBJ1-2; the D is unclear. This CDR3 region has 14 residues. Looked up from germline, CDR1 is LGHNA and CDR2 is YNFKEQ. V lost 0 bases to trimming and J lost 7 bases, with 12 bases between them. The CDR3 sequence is CASSQDMSGSGYTF. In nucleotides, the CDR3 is TGTGCCAGCAGCCAAGATATGAGCGGTAGTGGCTACACCTTC.

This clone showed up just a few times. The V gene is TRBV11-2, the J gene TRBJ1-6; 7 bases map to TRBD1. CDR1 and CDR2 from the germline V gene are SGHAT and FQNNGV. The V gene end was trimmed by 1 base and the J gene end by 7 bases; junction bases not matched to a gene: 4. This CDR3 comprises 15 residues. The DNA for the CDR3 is TGTGCCAGCAGCTTAGCCCAGGGGGGAAATTCACCCCTCCACTTT. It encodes CASSLAQGGNSPLHF.

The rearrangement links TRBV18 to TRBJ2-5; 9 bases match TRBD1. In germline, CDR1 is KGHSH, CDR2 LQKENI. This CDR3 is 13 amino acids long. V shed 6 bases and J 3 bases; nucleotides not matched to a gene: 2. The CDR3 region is CASSGQGKETQYF. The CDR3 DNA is TGTGCCAGCTCCGGACAGGGGAAAGAGACCCAGTACTTC.

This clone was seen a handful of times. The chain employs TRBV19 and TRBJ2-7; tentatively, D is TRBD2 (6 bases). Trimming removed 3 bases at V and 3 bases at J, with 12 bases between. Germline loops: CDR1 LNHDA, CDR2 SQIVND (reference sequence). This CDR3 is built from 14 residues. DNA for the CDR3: TGTGCCAGTAGTATCGGCGGGGCGAACTACGAGCAGTACTTC. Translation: CASSIGGANYEQYF.

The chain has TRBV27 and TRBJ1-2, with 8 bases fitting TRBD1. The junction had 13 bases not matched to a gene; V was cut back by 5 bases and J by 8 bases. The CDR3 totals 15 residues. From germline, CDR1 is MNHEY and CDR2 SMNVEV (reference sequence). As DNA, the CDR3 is TGTGCCAGCAGTCTAACCTCGGGACAGGTGGGGGGCTACACCTTC. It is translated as CASSLTSGQVGGYTF.

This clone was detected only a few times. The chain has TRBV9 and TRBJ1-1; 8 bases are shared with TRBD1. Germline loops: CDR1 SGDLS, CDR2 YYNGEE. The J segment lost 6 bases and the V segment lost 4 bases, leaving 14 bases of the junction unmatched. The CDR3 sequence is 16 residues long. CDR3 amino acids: CASSIRTGLKWAEAFF. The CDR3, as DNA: TGTGCCAGCAGCATTCGGACAGGGTTGAAATGGGCTGAAGCTTTCTTT.

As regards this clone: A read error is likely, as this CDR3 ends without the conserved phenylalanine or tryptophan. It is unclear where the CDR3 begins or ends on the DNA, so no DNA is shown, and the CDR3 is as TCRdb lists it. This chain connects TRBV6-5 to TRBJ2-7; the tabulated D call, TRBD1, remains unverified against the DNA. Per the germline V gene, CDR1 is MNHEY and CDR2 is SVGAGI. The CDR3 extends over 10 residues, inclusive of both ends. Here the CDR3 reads CASTPRDRGD.

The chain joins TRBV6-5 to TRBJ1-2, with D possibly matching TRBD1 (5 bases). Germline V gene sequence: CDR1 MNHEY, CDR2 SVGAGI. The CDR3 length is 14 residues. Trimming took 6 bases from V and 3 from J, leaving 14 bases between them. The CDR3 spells CASRAPGGDYGYTF. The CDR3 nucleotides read TGTGCCAGCAGGGCCCCGGGGGGGGACTATGGCTACACCTTC.

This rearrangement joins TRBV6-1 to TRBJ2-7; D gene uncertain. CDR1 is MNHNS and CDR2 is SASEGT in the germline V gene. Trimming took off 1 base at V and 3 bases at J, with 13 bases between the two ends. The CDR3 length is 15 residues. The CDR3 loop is CASSEGPGARYEQYF. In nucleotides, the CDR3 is TGTGCCAGCAGTGAAGGGCCCGGAGCTCGCTACGAGCAGTACTTC.

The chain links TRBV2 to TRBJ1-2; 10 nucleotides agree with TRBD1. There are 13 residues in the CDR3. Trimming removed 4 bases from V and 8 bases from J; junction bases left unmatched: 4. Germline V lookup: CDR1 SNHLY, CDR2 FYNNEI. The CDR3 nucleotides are TGTGCCAGCAGTGGACAGGGGGCGCGGGGCTACACCTTC. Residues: CASSGQGARGYTF.

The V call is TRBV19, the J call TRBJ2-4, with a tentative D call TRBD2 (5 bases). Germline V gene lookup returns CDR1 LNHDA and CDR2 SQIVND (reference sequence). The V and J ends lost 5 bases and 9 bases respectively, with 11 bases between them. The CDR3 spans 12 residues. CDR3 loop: CASSGGFGIQYF. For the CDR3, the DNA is TGTGCCAGTAGTGGAGGTTTTGGCATTCAGTACTTC.

This CDR3 is CASSQGQGGNYGYTF. DNA of the CDR3: TGCGCCAGCAGCCAGGGACAGGGTGGGAACTATGGCTACACCTTC. The V and J genes are TRBV5-1 and TRBJ1-2, with 9 bases matching TRBD1. The CDR3 runs to 15 residues. V was clipped by 4 bases and J by 2 bases; unmatched bases: 6. The V gene's germline CDR1 is SGHRS and CDR2 YFSETQ. Combining the CDR3 with reference TRBV5-1 and TRBJ1-2 gives the whole variable domain KAGVTQTPRYLIKTRGQQVTLSCSPISGHRSVSWYQQTPGQGLQFLFEYFSETQRNKGNFPGRFSGRQFSNSRSEMNVSTLELGDSALYLCASSQGQGGNYGYTFGSGTRLTVV.